This entry is about one T cell receptor beta chain. Germline V gene lookup returns CDR1 SGDLS and CDR2 YYNGEE. V gave up 3 bases and J gave up 3 bases; unmatched junction bases: 15. The CDR3 covers 18 residues. The entry originates in a study of cytotoxic CD8 clonotypes in ibrutinib-treated CLL. Profiled with immunoSEQ multiplex PCR; TCRdb holds only in-frame clones, not every one. The sample has 120,000 to 150,000 clones; about 91% are singletons. The TCR sequence derives from a human donor with chronic lymphocytic leukemia. The V gene is TRBV9, the J gene TRBJ1-2; 9 nucleotides match TRBD1. The starting material was PBMCs, obtained after 12 months of ibrutinib treatment. This CDR3 reads CASSAGTGFNERDYGYTF. CDR3 DNA sequence: TGTGCCAGCAGCGCGGGGACAGGGTTTAACGAGAGGGACTATGGCTACACCTTC.